The rows below give T cell receptor beta chains drawn from one sample of a study of shared clonotypes between healthy human individuals. TCRdb's table, derived via immunoSEQ multiplex PCR, lists solely in-frame clones and lacks some. The sample has about 510,000 clones; over 75% are singletons. What was sequenced was PBMCs. The receptors come from a woman between 35 and 50 years old in good health. Some clones in this sample may be carry-over from other donors' samples. Both conserved end residues are part of each CDR3. Fields, in order: clone size, V gene, D gene, J gene, CDR3 DNA, CDR3 protein. D genes are given only for firm matches. The size of a clone is reported for some rows only, either as once, few or many, or as a class for expanded clones.

clone size: .
V gene: TRBV5-4
D gene: .
J gene: TRBJ2-2
CDR3 DNA: TGTGCCAGCAGCCCGCCCGGGGGACTTAACACCGGGGAGCTGTTTTTT
CDR3 protein: CASSPPGGLNTGELFF

clone size: few
V gene: TRBV29-1
D gene: .
J gene: TRBJ1-1
CDR3 DNA: TGCAGCGTTGAACGCAGCCCGCTGAACACTGAAGCTTTCTTT
CDR3 protein: CSVERSPLNTEAFF

clone size: .
V gene: TRBV7-9
D gene: TRBD1
J gene: TRBJ1-1
CDR3 DNA: TGTGCCAGCAGCTACGGGACAGGTATCACTGAAGCTTTCTTT
CDR3 protein: CASSYGTGITEAFF

clone size: .
V gene: TRBV5-6
D gene: TRBD2
J gene: TRBJ2-7
CDR3 DNA: TGTGCCAGCAGCTTTCTAGGTAGCGGGAGACTCGAGCAGTACTTC
CDR3 protein: CASSFLGSGRLEQYF

clone size: .
V gene: TRBV10-3
D gene: TRBD1
J gene: TRBJ2-7
CDR3 DNA: TGTGCCATCAGTGAGTCGGGACAGGGGAGCGGATACGAGCAGTACTTC
CDR3 protein: CAISESGQGSGYEQYF

clone size: .
V gene: TRBV27
D gene: .
J gene: TRBJ1-1
CDR3 DNA: TGTGCCAGCAGCAAAATTATCGGGACTGAAGCTTTCTTT
CDR3 protein: CASSKIIGTEAFF

clone size: .
V gene: TRBV7-3
D gene: .
J gene: TRBJ1-1
CDR3 DNA: TGTGCCAGCAGCTTAGGACAGAACACTGAAGCTTTCTTT
CDR3 protein: CASSLGQNTEAFF

clone size: .
V gene: TRBV5-1
D gene: .
J gene: TRBJ2-2
CDR3 DNA: TGCGCCAGCAGCTTGCGGCAGGGAAGAGCCGGGGAGCTGTTTTTT
CDR3 protein: CASSLRQGRAGELFF

clone size: .
V gene: TRBV7-2
D gene: TRBD2
J gene: TRBJ2-1
CDR3 DNA: TGTGCCAGCAGCTTAGCGGGAGGGACCGAGCAGTTCTTC
CDR3 protein: CASSLAGGTEQFF

clone size: .
V gene: TRBV28
D gene: .
J gene: TRBJ1-5
CDR3 DNA: TGTGCCAGCAGTTACGTAGGGCAGCCCCAGCATTTT
CDR3 protein: CASSYVGQPQHF

clone size: .
V gene: TRBV9
D gene: .
J gene: TRBJ2-6
CDR3 DNA: TGTGCCAGCAGCGCATACGGGGAGGGGGCCAACGTCCTGACTTTC
CDR3 protein: CASSAYGEGANVLTF

clone size: .
V gene: TRBV7-2
D gene: .
J gene: TRBJ2-1
CDR3 DNA: TGTGCCAGCCGGACGGGGCCTGGGAATGAGCAGTTCTTC
CDR3 protein: CASRTGPGNEQFF

clone size: many
V gene: TRBV5-1
D gene: .
J gene: TRBJ2-3
CDR3 DNA: TGCGCCAGCAGCTTGGAGGACTCCACAGATACGCAGTATTTT
CDR3 protein: CASSLEDSTDTQYF

clone size: .
V gene: TRBV7-9
D gene: TRBD1
J gene: TRBJ1-4
CDR3 DNA: TGTGCCAGCAGCCGGGGACAGAATGAAAAACTGTTTTTT
CDR3 protein: CASSRGQNEKLFF

clone size: .
V gene: TRBV5-6
D gene: .
J gene: TRBJ2-7
CDR3 DNA: TGTGCCAGCAGCTCCCAGGGTCGGAACTACGAGCAGTACTTC
CDR3 protein: CASSSQGRNYEQYF

clone size: .
V gene: TRBV10-3
D gene: TRBD1
J gene: TRBJ2-7
CDR3 DNA: TGTGCCATCAGTGAGTGGGGACAGGGATCCTACGAGCAGTACTTC
CDR3 protein: CAISEWGQGSYEQYF

clone size: .
V gene: TRBV28
D gene: .
J gene: TRBJ2-5
CDR3 DNA: TGTGCCAGCAGTTTAGTTCAGGGGTTGCAAGAGACCCAGTACTTC
CDR3 protein: CASSLVQGLQETQYF

clone size: .
V gene: TRBV28
D gene: TRBD1
J gene: TRBJ1-4
CDR3 DNA: TGTGCCAGCAGTTTCGGGAAAGGGGACAGGGGGCTCGCAACTAATGAAAAACTGTTTTTT
CDR3 protein: CASSFGKGDRGLATNEKLFF

clone size: .
V gene: TRBV27
D gene: .
J gene: TRBJ2-3
CDR3 DNA: TGTGCCAGCAGTCCTAAACCCTACACAGATACGCAGTATTTT
CDR3 protein: CASSPKPYTDTQYF

clone size: .
V gene: TRBV14
D gene: TRBD1
J gene: TRBJ1-1
CDR3 DNA: TGTGCCAGCAGCCGACTGACCGGGACAGGGAATGAGGCTTTCTTT
CDR3 protein: CASSRLTGTGNEAFF

clone size: .
V gene: TRBV27
D gene: .
J gene: TRBJ2-2
CDR3 DNA: TGTGCCAGCAGAGAAAACAGGGTGAACACCGGGGAGCTGTTTTTT
CDR3 protein: CASRENRVNTGELFF

clone size: .
V gene: TRBV6-6
D gene: TRBD1
J gene: TRBJ1-2
CDR3 DNA: TGTGCCAGCAGGAACACAGGGGGTTCTGGCTACACCTTC
CDR3 protein: CASRNTGGSGYTF

clone size: .
V gene: TRBV7-7
D gene: .
J gene: TRBJ2-5
CDR3 DNA: TGTGCTAGCAGCCCCTTTGGGACTGCCCAAGAGACCCAGTACTTC
CDR3 protein: CASSPFGTAQETQYF

clone size: .
V gene: TRBV27
D gene: .
J gene: TRBJ2-2
CDR3 DNA: TGTGCCAGCAGGGGGTCCGGGGAAAACACCGGGGAGCTGTTTTTT
CDR3 protein: CASRGSGENTGELFF

clone size: few
V gene: TRBV9
D gene: TRBD1
J gene: TRBJ2-2
CDR3 DNA: TGTGCCAGCAGCGCGACAGGGGCCACCGGGGAGCTGTTTTTT
CDR3 protein: CASSATGATGELFF

clone size: .
V gene: TRBV5-1
D gene: TRBD1
J gene: TRBJ2-3
CDR3 DNA: TGCGCCAGCAGCTTGAGTAGAGGGGGCGCAGCAGATACGCAGTATTTT
CDR3 protein: CASSLSRGGAADTQYF

clone size: .
V gene: TRBV7-2
D gene: .
J gene: TRBJ1-1
CDR3 DNA: TGTGCCAGCAGCTCGGGACCGGCAACTGAAGCTTTCTTT
CDR3 protein: CASSSGPATEAFF

clone size: .
V gene: TRBV9
D gene: .
J gene: TRBJ1-1
CDR3 DNA: TGTGCCAGCAGCGTAGCTCCCCGTACAGGGATGAACACTGAAGCTTTCTTT
CDR3 protein: CASSVAPRTGMNTEAFF

clone size: .
V gene: TRBV19
D gene: TRBD1
J gene: TRBJ2-7
CDR3 DNA: TGTGCCAGTAGTATCACAGGGGATGCGTACGAGCAGTACTTC
CDR3 protein: CASSITGDAYEQYF

clone size: .
V gene: TRBV5-4
D gene: .
J gene: TRBJ2-1
CDR3 DNA: TGTGCCAGCAGCTTGGGTGGACTCTCGGGCGAGCAGTTCTTC
CDR3 protein: CASSLGGLSGEQFF

clone size: .
V gene: TRBV11-1
D gene: .
J gene: TRBJ2-1
CDR3 DNA: TGTGCCAGCAGCTTATCATCCTACAATGAGCAGTTCTTC
CDR3 protein: CASSLSSYNEQFF

clone size: .
V gene: TRBV23-1
D gene: TRBD1
J gene: TRBJ2-3
CDR3 DNA: TGCGCCAGCCTAGGCGGGACAGGGTGGGATACGCAGTATTTT
CDR3 protein: CASLGGTGWDTQYF

clone size: .
V gene: TRBV10-2
D gene: .
J gene: TRBJ2-1
CDR3 DNA: TGCGCCAGCAGTGCACACAATGAGCAGTTCTTC
CDR3 protein: CASSAHNEQFF

clone size: once
V gene: TRBV2
D gene: TRBD2
J gene: TRBJ2-3
CDR3 DNA: TGTGCCAGCAGTGGTTCCCCCGGACTAGCGGGAGATACGCAGTATTTT
CDR3 protein: CASSGSPGLAGDTQYF

clone size: .
V gene: TRBV27
D gene: TRBD2
J gene: TRBJ2-1
CDR3 DNA: TGTGCCAGCACCCAATCTAGCGGGAGGTACAATGAGCAGTTCTTC
CDR3 protein: CASTQSSGRYNEQFF

clone size: .
V gene: TRBV19
D gene: .
J gene: TRBJ2-7
CDR3 DNA: TGTGCCAGTAGTACCCGGACTAACGGCGAGCAGTACTTC
CDR3 protein: CASSTRTNGEQYF

clone size: .
V gene: TRBV2
D gene: .
J gene: TRBJ1-1
CDR3 DNA: TGTGCCAGCAGGTCCCGGCAGGGAGGGACTGAAGCTTTCTTT
CDR3 protein: CASRSRQGGTEAFF

clone size: .
V gene: TRBV29-1
D gene: TRBD1
J gene: TRBJ2-7
CDR3 DNA: TGCAGCGCTACGACAGGGCAAACCTACGAGCAGTACTTC
CDR3 protein: CSATTGQTYEQYF

clone size: .
V gene: TRBV28
D gene: .
J gene: TRBJ1-1
CDR3 DNA: TGTGCCAGCAGAAGCAGGGACGGGAACACTGAAGCTTTCTTT
CDR3 protein: CASRSRDGNTEAFF

clone size: once
V gene: TRBV5-8
D gene: TRBD1
J gene: TRBJ1-5
CDR3 DNA: TGTGCCAGCAGCCAACCTCCCGACAGGGGGCGGAAGCCCCAGCATTTT
CDR3 protein: CASSQPPDRGRKPQHF

clone size: .
V gene: TRBV5-4
D gene: TRBD1
J gene: TRBJ1-5
CDR3 DNA: TGTGCCAGCAGCCCCGGACAGGATCAGCCCCAGCATTTT
CDR3 protein: CASSPGQDQPQHF

clone size: .
V gene: TRBV7-3
D gene: .
J gene: TRBJ2-4
CDR3 DNA: TGTGCCAGCAGCCCTAGCCGGGACAAAAACATTCAGTACTTC
CDR3 protein: CASSPSRDKNIQYF

clone size: few
V gene: TRBV19
D gene: TRBD2
J gene: TRBJ2-5
CDR3 DNA: TGTGCCAGTAGTACGGGGGGGTTTAAGACCCAGTACTTC
CDR3 protein: CASSTGGFKTQYF

clone size: .
V gene: TRBV5-1
D gene: TRBD2
J gene: TRBJ2-3
CDR3 DNA: TGCGCCAGCAGCAAGGGACTAGCGGGACCAACAGATACGCAGTATTTT
CDR3 protein: CASSKGLAGPTDTQYF

clone size: .
V gene: TRBV7-3
D gene: .
J gene: TRBJ2-1
CDR3 DNA: TGTGCCAGCAGCTTAAGCGGGTTCAAGGGGGATGAGCAGTTCTTC
CDR3 protein: CASSLSGFKGDEQFF